These 18 T cell receptor beta chains were all obtained from the same sample, sequenced in a study of blood T cell repertoires in COVID-19. Profiling relied on immunoSEQ multiplex PCR, and the TCRdb table lists in-frame clones only, not all of them. The repertoire consists of around 210,000 clones, with less than 90% occurring once and the leading ten covering about 0.72%. Sequences were obtained from peripheral blood. These receptors were taken from a woman aged 70-85 years with acute or convalescent COVID-19.

This clone occurred once. The chain links TRBV27 to TRBJ1-6, with D possibly being TRBD1 (6 bases). Trimming left V 6 bases short and J 6 bases short, with 12 bases between. Germline CDR1 and CDR2: MNHEY and SMNVEV (reference sequence). The CDR3 runs 14 residues. This CDR3 reads CASSRGQINSPLHF. DNA for the CDR3: TGTGCCAGCAGCCGCGGACAGATTAATTCACCCCTCCACTTT.

This chain connects TRBV19 to TRBJ2-1, with 7 bases aligning to TRBD1. Germline V gene lookup returns CDR1 LNHDA and CDR2 SQIVND (reference sequence). Trimming at V came to 5 bases and at J to 0 bases, leaving 7 bases not matched to a gene. The CDR3 length is 16 residues. CDR3: CASSRDSRSSYNEQFF. CDR3 DNA: TGTGCCAGTAGTCGGGACAGTAGAAGCTCCTACAATGAGCAGTTCTTC.

The chain combines TRBV9 with TRBJ2-3; TRBD2 is a possible D gene (5 bases). V was shortened by 0 bases and J by 11 bases, with 25 bases between the two germline ends. The germline V gene encodes CDR1 SGDLS and CDR2 YYNGEE. This CDR3 region has 17 residues. The CDR3 here is CASSVVDSARTPGVQYF. CDR3 DNA: TGTGCCAGCAGCGTAGTAGATTCTGCTAGGACTCCCGGGGTGCAGTATTTT.

The chain recombines TRBV5-1 with TRBJ2-7, with 8 bases lining up with TRBD1. The CDR3 totals 13 residues. The germline V gene encodes CDR1 SGHRS and CDR2 YFSETQ. The trim removed 4 bases at V and 5 bases at J, leaving 5 bases unmatched. Written as DNA, the CDR3 is TGCGCCAGCAGCGCCATGACAGGGGACGAGCAGTACTTC. This encodes CASSAMTGDEQYF.

This clone was seen a single time. J is TRBJ2-1 and V is TRBV20-1, with a tentative D call TRBD2 (6 bases). This CDR3 is 10 amino acids long. Per the germline V gene, CDR1 is DFQATT and CDR2 is SNEGSKA (reference sequence). Trimming cost V 5 bases and J 10 bases, with 9 bases left between them. The CDR3 bases are TGCAGTGCTGGGCTAGCGGAGCAGTTCTTC. Translated: CSAGLAEQFF.

The chain is built from TRBV18 and TRBJ2-4; 9 bases agree with TRBD1. The CDR3 consists of 17 residues. Germline V lookup: CDR1 KGHSH, CDR2 LQKENI. The junction had 6 bases not matched to a gene; V was cut back by 3 bases and J by 0 bases. CDR3 protein: CASSPTGGSVAKNIQYF. CDR3 DNA: TGTGCCAGCTCACCCACAGGGGGCTCAGTAGCCAAAAACATTCAGTACTTC.

CDR3 amino acids: CASSVPNQGQNYGYTF. The CDR3 coding sequence is TGTGCCAGCAGTGTACCCAACCAGGGACAGAACTATGGCTACACCTTC. The chain links TRBV6-1 to TRBJ1-2, with 7 positions matching TRBD1. The germline gives CDR1 MNHNS, CDR2 SASEGT. The CDR3 extends over 16 amino acids. J lost 2 bases, V lost 4 bases, and 10 bases had no gene match.

The genes are TRBV6-2 or TRBV6-3 and TRBJ2-1, with TRBD1 matching 10 bases. This CDR3 spans 15 amino acids. The V and J ends lost 2 bases and 3 bases, in that order; junction bases with no gene match: 1. In germline, CDR1 is MNHEY, CDR2 SVGEGT. As DNA, the CDR3 is TGTGCCAGCAGTTACCGGGACAGGGGCTACAATGAGCAGTTCTTC. The encoded protein is CASSYRDRGYNEQFF.

The chain recombines TRBV2 with TRBJ1-5, with TRBD1 matching 11 bases. CDR1 and CDR2 (germline): SNHLY, FYNNEI. The junction had 4 bases not matched to a gene; V was cut back by 5 bases and J by 1 base. The CDR3 is 16 amino acids. The CDR3 DNA follows: TGTGCCAGCAGTCCAGGACAGGGGGCAAGCAATCAGCCCCAGCATTTT. Translated: CASSPGQGASNQPQHF.

V and J are TRBV3-1 (or the pseudogene TRBV3-2) and TRBJ1-4; tentatively, D is TRBD1 (6 bases). Between the trimmed V and J ends, which lost 4 bases and 1 base, there was a span of 10 bases. CDR1 is LGHDT, CDR2 YNNKEL, per germline (reference sequence). CDR3 length: 15 residues. The CDR3 loop is CASSPARGTNEKLFF. The CDR3 DNA follows: TGTGCCAGCAGCCCAGCCAGGGGAACTAATGAAAAACTGTTTTTT.

V usage is TRBV4-3 and J usage is TRBJ2-4, with 7 positions matching TRBD1. The CDR3 contains 13 residues. Trimming removed 5 bases from V and 8 bases from J; junction bases left unmatched: 6. The V gene's germline CDR1 is LGHNA and CDR2 YSLEER. The CDR3 region is CASSTRQGDIQYF. CDR3 DNA: TGCGCCAGCAGCACCCGACAGGGAGACATTCAGTACTTC.

The V gene is TRBV5-1, the J gene TRBJ2-3; TRBD2 matches 11 bases. CDR1 is SGHRS and CDR2 is YFSETQ in the germline V gene. This CDR3 spans 19 amino acids. V trimming: 0 bases; J trimming: 1 base; junction bases outside the gene matches: 10. CDR3 region: CASSLGGLAGGGGTDTQYF. For the CDR3, the DNA is TGCGCCAGCAGCTTGGGTGGCCTAGCGGGGGGCGGAGGCACAGATACGCAGTATTTT.

The gene calls are TRBV27 and TRBJ2-3; 13 bases are shared with TRBD2. The CDR3 is 14 residues long. With 5 bases clipped from V and 6 bases from J, the junction kept 2 bases outside the gene matches. Germline lookup yields CDR1 MNHEY and CDR2 SMNVEV (reference sequence). The CDR3 reads CASSAGLAGDTQYF. Written as DNA, the CDR3 is TGTGCCAGCAGTGCGGGACTAGCGGGGGATACGCAGTATTTT.

The rearrangement joins TRBV10-1 to TRBJ1-1, with a possible D match to TRBD1 (6 bases). The germline gives CDR1 WNHNN, CDR2 SYGVQD (reference sequence). The CDR3 sequence is 12 residues long. The ends were cut back, 5 bases at V and 4 bases at J, with 8 bases in the middle. The DNA for the CDR3 is TGCGCCAGCAGTCAGGGGCCCACTGAAGCTTTCTTT. Its translation is CASSQGPTEAFF.

This chain links TRBV4-2 with TRBJ2-1; 7 bases line up with TRBD2. J gave up 7 bases and V 0 bases, and 6 bases lay outside the gene matches. Germline V CDR1 and CDR2: LGHNA, YNFKEQ. The CDR3 length is 15 residues. The CDR3, as DNA: TGTGCCAGCAGCCAAGAGCGCGGGAGCTGGAATGAGCAGTTCTTC. The encoded protein is CASSQERGSWNEQFF.

This chain joins TRBV25-1 and TRBJ2-7; 7 bases align to TRBD2. The CDR3 contains 14 residues. Germline CDR1 and CDR2: MGHDK and SYGVNS. With V trimmed by 2 bases and J by 6 bases, 7 bases remained unmatched. The chain's CDR3 is CASSEERDSREQYF. The CDR3 nucleotides are TGTGCCAGCAGTGAAGAGCGGGATTCCCGCGAGCAGTACTTC.

This chain joins TRBV6-5 and TRBJ1-1, with a possible D match to TRBD1 (5 bases). This CDR3 is built from 13 residues. V dropped 5 bases and J dropped 7 bases, with 14 bases sitting between them. Germline V gene data show CDR1 as MNHEY and CDR2 as SVGAGI. CDR3 nucleotides: TGTGCCAGCAGTCGAATCATAGACAGTGAAGCTTTCTTT. Translating gives CASSRIIDSEAFF.

The chain carries TRBV7-2 and TRBJ1-2; D uncertain. Trimming cost V 3 bases and J 2 bases, with 13 bases left between them. Germline V gene lookup returns CDR1 SGHTA and CDR2 FQGNSA. The CDR3 contains 15 residues. CDR3 coding DNA: TGTGCCAGCAGCTTGGGGAGAGGAGAAAACTATGGCTACACCTTC. It codes for CASSLGRGENYGYTF.